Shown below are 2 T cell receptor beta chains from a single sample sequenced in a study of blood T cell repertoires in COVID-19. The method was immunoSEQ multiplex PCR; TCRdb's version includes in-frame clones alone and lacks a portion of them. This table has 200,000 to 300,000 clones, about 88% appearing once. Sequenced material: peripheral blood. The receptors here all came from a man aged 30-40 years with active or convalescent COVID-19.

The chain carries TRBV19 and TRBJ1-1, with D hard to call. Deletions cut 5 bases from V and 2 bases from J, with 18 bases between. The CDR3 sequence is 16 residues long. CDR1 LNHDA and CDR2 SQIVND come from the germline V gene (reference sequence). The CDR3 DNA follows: TGTGCCAGTAGTCCCGTGCATTGGAGATCAAACACTGAAGCTTTCTTT. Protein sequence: CASSPVHWRSNTEAFF.

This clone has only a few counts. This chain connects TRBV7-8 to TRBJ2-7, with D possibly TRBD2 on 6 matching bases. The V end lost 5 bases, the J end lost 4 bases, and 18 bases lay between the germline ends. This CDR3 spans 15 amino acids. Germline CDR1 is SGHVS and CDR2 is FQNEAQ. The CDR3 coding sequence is TGTGCCAGCAGCCTCGACACAAATCGGGGGTACGAGCAGTACTTC. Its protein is CASSLDTNRGYEQYF.